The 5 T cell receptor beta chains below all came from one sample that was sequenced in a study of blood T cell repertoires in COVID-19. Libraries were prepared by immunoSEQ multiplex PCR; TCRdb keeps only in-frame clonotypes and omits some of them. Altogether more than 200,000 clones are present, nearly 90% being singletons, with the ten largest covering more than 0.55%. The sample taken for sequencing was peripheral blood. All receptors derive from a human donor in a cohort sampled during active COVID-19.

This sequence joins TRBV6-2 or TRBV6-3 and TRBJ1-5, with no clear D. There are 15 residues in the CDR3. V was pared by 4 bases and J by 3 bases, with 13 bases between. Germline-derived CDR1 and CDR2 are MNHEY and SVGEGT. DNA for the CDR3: TGTGCCAGCAGTTTCTCTGCGGGTAACAATCAGCCCCAGCATTTT. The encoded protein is CASSFSAGNNQPQHF.

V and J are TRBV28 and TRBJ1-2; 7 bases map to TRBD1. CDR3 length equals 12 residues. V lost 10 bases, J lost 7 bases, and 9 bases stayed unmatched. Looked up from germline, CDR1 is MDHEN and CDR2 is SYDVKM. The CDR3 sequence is CATTLDRAGYTF. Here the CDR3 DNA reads TGTGCCACCACCCTCGACAGGGCTGGCTACACCTTC.

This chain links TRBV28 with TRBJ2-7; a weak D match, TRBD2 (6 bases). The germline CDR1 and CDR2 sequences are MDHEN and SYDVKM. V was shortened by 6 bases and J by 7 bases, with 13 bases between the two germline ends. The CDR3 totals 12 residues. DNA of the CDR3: TGTGCCAGCAGCTCCCGTGGGGGGGAGCAGTACTTC. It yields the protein CASSSRGGEQYF.

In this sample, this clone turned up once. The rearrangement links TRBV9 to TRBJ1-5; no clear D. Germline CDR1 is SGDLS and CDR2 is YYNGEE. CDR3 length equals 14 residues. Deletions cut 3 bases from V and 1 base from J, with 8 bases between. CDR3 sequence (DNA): TGTGCCAGCAGCGCAGATTGGAGCAATCAGCCCCAGCATTTT. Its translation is CASSADWSNQPQHF.

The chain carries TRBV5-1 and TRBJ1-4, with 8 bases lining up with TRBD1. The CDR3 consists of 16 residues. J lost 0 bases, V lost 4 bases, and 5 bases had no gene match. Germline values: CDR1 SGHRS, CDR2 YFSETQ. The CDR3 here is CASSGGQVATNEKLFF. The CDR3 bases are TGCGCCAGCAGCGGGGGACAGGTCGCAACTAATGAAAAACTGTTTTTT.